This TCR beta chain is drawn from a study of cytomegalovirus exposure and HLA in healthy donors. The PCR was carried out with 60 Vbeta primers and 13 Jbeta primers. Libraries were prepared by immunoSEQ multiplex PCR; TCRdb keeps only in-frame clonotypes and omits some of them. In the table there are some 200,000 clones, approximately 80% of which are singletons. Germline V gene data show CDR1 as LGHNA and CDR2 as YSLEER. This CDR3 region has 16 residues. As for this clone: The junction departs from germline at one end; a sequencing error may be responsible. The same CDR3 also results from other DNA sequences found in this sample.

This TCR derives from a boy aged 2 to 10 in good health and CMV-seronegative. The sequencing input was PBMCs. The chain links TRBV4-3 to TRBJ2-7; tentatively, D is TRBD1 (5 bases). The CDR3 spells CASSQDSGSGSYEQYF. The CDR3, as DNA: TGCGCCAGCAGCCAAGATTCAGGGTCGGGCTCCTATGAGCAGTACTTC.